The 25 T cell receptor beta chains below all came from one sample that was sequenced in a study of tumor-infiltrating lymphocytes in primary liver carcinoma. TCR beta cDNA was prepared out of 500 ng total RNA by means of a constant-region primer. A slightly modified ARM-PCR protocol with three nested multiplex PCR rounds produced these TCR beta libraries. The first two PCR rounds used TRBV1-TRBV30 primers with a Cbeta primer, roughly 10 cycles each. Via MiXCR, TCRdb re-called the multiplex PCR reads, giving one row per CDR3 protein. Found here are 330,000 or so distinct CDR3 sequences, about two thirds of them singletons; the top ten hold approximately 5.9%. Unsorted whole blood yielded the blood RNA, and germline DNA was also extracted. The sequenced sample was peripheral blood. These receptor sequences come from a man aged 35 to 55 with primary liver carcinoma and hepatitis B virus infection.

A remark on this clonotype: A much bigger clone sits one base away, suggesting this may be a read error. The gene calls are TRBV10-1 and TRBJ2-2, with D unresolved. The germline CDR1 and CDR2 sequences are WNHNN and SYGVQD (reference sequence). The CDR3 contains 14 residues. CDR3 in amino acids: CVSSESFGNGELFF. The CDR3 coding sequence is TGCGTCAGCAGTGAGTCTTTTGGTAACGGGGAGCTGTTTTTT.

With respect to this clonotype: Being one base from a much bigger clone, this may be a read error. This rearrangement joins TRBV11-1 to TRBJ2-1, with unresolved D. The V gene lost 5 bases and the J gene lost 8 bases, with 10 bases spanning the gap. The CDR3 is 12 residues long. Germline lookup yields CDR1 SGHAT and CDR2 FQDESV (reference sequence). The CDR3 DNA reads TGTGCCAGCAGCCTTACTGACTATGAGCAGTTCTTC. It yields the protein CASSLTDYEQFF.

As to this clonotype: It may be a read error: a sequence one base away is much more abundant. The conserved final phenylalanine or tryptophan is absent from the CDR3, which likely points to a read error. The chain joins TRBV11-2 to TRBJ2-1, with 9 bases that match TRBD2. CDR3 length: 13 residues. Germline V CDR1 and CDR2: SGHAT, FQNNGV. The CDR3 loop is CAGSLGLAYEQFI. The CDR3 bases are TGTGCCGGCAGCTTAGGACTAGCGTATGAGCAGTTCATC.

In the case of this clonotype: The junction departs from germline at one end; a sequencing error may be responsible. This chain uses TRBV11-2 with TRBJ1-1, with D uncertain. The CDR3 extends over 15 amino acids. The germline V gene has CDR1 SGHAT and CDR2 FQNNGV. The CDR3 reads CASSLHGNLNTKAFF. The CDR3 nucleotides are TGTGCCAGCAGCTTGCACGGAAACTTGAACACTAAAGCTTTCTTT. The variable domain in full, completed from reference TRBV11-2 and TRBJ1-1, reads EAGVAQSPRYKIIEKRQSVAFWCNPISGHATLYWYQQILGQGPKLLIQFQNNGVVDDSQLPKDRFSAERLKGVDSTLKIQPAKLEDSAVYLCASSLHGNLNTKAFFGQGTRLTVV.

In its sample, this clonotype was seen many times. V is TRBV4-3 and J is TRBJ2-1, with 14 positions matching TRBD2. Unmatched junction bases numbered 4, after V lost 4 bases and J lost 8 bases. Germline lookup yields CDR1 LGHNA and CDR2 YSLEER. The length of the CDR3 is 15 residues. In DNA form, the CDR3 reads TGCGCCAGCAGCCGGACTAGCGGGAGGTTGGATGAGCAGTTCTTC. Translated, it gives CASSRTSGRLDEQFF.

This clonotype occurred many times. The chain has TRBV10-3 and TRBJ1-1, with D possibly matching TRBD1 (6 bases). V dropped 3 bases and J dropped 1 base, with 21 bases sitting between them. In germline, CDR1 is ENHRY, CDR2 SYGVKD. The CDR3 sequence is 18 residues long. For the CDR3, the DNA is TGTGCCATCAGTGACCAAGGGTATAGGGGGAGGCGGAACACTGAAGCTTTCTTT. This translates into CAISDQGYRGRRNTEAFF.

Comment on this clonotype: A junction end diverges from the germline sequence, so it may reflect a read error. V gene TRBV11-2 combines with J gene TRBJ2-1, with 10 nucleotides matching TRBD1. The CDR3 sequence is 15 residues long. Germline V CDR1 and CDR2: SGHAT, FQNNGV. CDR3 coding DNA: TGTGTCAGCGGCTCCGGGACAGGGGCTAAGGATGAGCAGTTCTTC. Its translation: CVSGSGTGAKDEQFF.

In the case of this clonotype: One junction end does not reproduce the germline sequence, and a read error may be involved. The V and J genes are TRBV6-4 and TRBJ1-5; D is ambiguous. The CDR3 has 16 residues. Germline lookup yields CDR1 MRHNA and CDR2 SNTAGT. The CDR3 region is CASSELLAASNQTQHF. Written as DNA, the CDR3 is TGTGCCAGCAGTGAATTATTGGCAGCTAGCAATCAGACCCAGCATTTT.

Worth noting for this clonotype: Likely a read error: the CDR3 ends without its conserved phenylalanine or tryptophan. The genes are TRBV6-5 and TRBJ2-5, with TRBD2 matching over 7 bases. The germline V gene encodes CDR1 MNHEY and CDR2 SVGAGI. The CDR3 loop spans 15 amino acids. After removal of 5 bases from V and 1 base from J, the junction contained 7 bases not matched to a gene. The chain's CDR3 is CASSRPREVQETQYS. The CDR3 nucleotides are TGTGCCAGCAGTCGGCCACGGGAGGTCCAAGAGACCCAGTACTCC.

Remarks on this clonotype: A much larger clone lies a single base off, so this may be a read error. The chain recombines TRBV6-5 with TRBJ2-7, with 7 bases that match TRBD2. CDR1 is MNHEY and CDR2 is SVGAGI in the germline V gene. V lost 2 bases, J lost 0 bases, and 10 bases stayed unmatched. The CDR3 sequence is 17 residues long. In DNA form, the CDR3 reads TGTGCCAGCAGTTACAAACTAGCGATACGGAGCTCCTACGAGCAGTACTTC. It codes for CASSYKLAIRSSYEQYF.

The V and J genes are TRBV28 and TRBJ2-7; tentative D call: TRBD1 (6 bases). V was cut by 11 bases and J by 2 bases, with 16 bases left in between. CDR1 and CDR2 (germline): MDHEN, SYDVKM. CDR3 length: 13 residues. This CDR3 is CASQEGTTYEQYF. DNA for the CDR3: TGTGCCTCCCAAGAAGGGACAACCTACGAGCAGTACTTC.

In the case of this clonotype: At one end the junction does not follow the germline gene, possibly because of a read error. The chain carries TRBV11-2 and TRBJ1-1; D remains unclear. The CDR3 loop spans 13 amino acids. Germline assignment: CDR1 SGHAT and CDR2 FQNNGV. CDR3: CASSLFGPGEAFF. The CDR3 nucleotides read TGCGCCAGCAGCTTATTCGGACCGGGTGAAGCTTTCTTT. Filled out from reference TRBV11-2 and TRBJ1-1, the complete variable domain reads EAGVAQSPRYKIIEKRQSVAFWCNPISGHATLYWYQQILGQGPKLLIQFQNNGVVDDSQLPKDRFSAERLKGVDSTLKIQPAKLEDSAVYLCASSLFGPGEAFFGQGTRLTVV.

This clonotype was seen just once. One junction end disagrees with the germline gene, perhaps due to a read error. The chain couples TRBV11-1 to TRBJ2-1; maybe TRBD2 (5 bases). The CDR3 is 12 residues long. Germline-derived CDR1 and CDR2 are SGHAT and FQDESV (reference sequence). CDR3 sequence reads: CVSGLARDEQFF. The CDR3 DNA reads as TGTGTCAGCGGATTAGCCCGGGATGAGCAGTTCTTC.

This clonotype has just one count. A much bigger clone sits one base away, suggesting this may be a read error. This rearrangement joins TRBV6-5 to TRBJ1-2; D remains unclear. The CDR3 extends over 13 amino acids. V was cut by 10 bases and J by 7 bases, with 19 bases left in between. CDR1 MNHEY and CDR2 SVGAGI come from the germline V gene. CDR3 sequence reads: CANSAVEYGGYTF. For the CDR3, the DNA is TGTGCCAACAGCGCGGTCGAATATGGTGGCTACACCTTC.

This clonotype was seen ten or more times. J is TRBJ2-3 and V is TRBV29-1; D not certain. Trimming stripped 5 bases from V and 3 bases from J, with 12 bases between. Germline CDR1 is SQVTM and CDR2 is ANQGSEA. This CDR3 has 13 residues. This CDR3 reads CSVRSVETDTQYF. The CDR3 bases are TGCAGCGTTCGATCGGTAGAAACAGATACGCAGTATTTT.

Remarks on this clonotype: The missing conserved phenylalanine or tryptophan at the end of this CDR3 makes a read error likely. The genes are TRBV10-3 and TRBJ2-2, with D perhaps matching TRBD1 or TRBD2 (5 bases each). This CDR3 spans 12 amino acids. Trimming removed 6 bases from V and 8 bases from J, with 10 bases in between. Germline V CDR1 and CDR2: ENHRY, SYGVKD. The CDR3 sequence: CAIRNRTGELFL. The CDR3 nucleotides are TGTGCCATCAGGAACAGGACTGGGGAGCTGTTTTTA.

On this clonotype itself: One junction end disagrees with the germline gene, perhaps due to a read error. The chain couples TRBV29-1 to TRBJ2-1; D uncertain. Per the germline V gene, CDR1 is SQVTM and CDR2 is ANQGSEA. The CDR3 spans 13 residues. The CDR3: CSIFHRSYNGQFF. In DNA, the CDR3 is TGCAGCATATTTCATCGATCCTACAATGGGCAGTTCTTC.

Details on this clonotype: This clone may be a read error of a much larger clone one base away. The chain employs TRBV10-3 and TRBJ2-5; D gene unclear. The CDR3 covers 11 residues. From germline, CDR1 is ENHRY and CDR2 SYGVKD. This CDR3 is CVTSGSETQYF. In nucleotides, the CDR3 is TGTGTCACCTCTGGGTCAGAGACCCAGTACTTC.

With regard to this clonotype: This clone may be a read error of a much larger clone one base away. This chain connects TRBV6-1 to TRBJ2-7; D may be TRBD1 or TRBD2 (5 bases each). Germline CDR1 is MNHNS and CDR2 is SASEGT. The length of the CDR3 is 15 residues. The DNA of the CDR3 is TGTGCCACCAGTGGAAGGCAGGGAGAGGCCTACGAGCAGTACTTC. This gives the protein CATSGRQGEAYEQYF.

Regarding this clonotype: The junction departs from germline at one end; a sequencing error may be responsible. This chain joins TRBV29-1 and TRBJ1-2; 10 nucleotides line up with TRBD1. Germline V gives CDR1 SQVTM, CDR2 ANQGSEA. The CDR3 has 13 amino acids. Here the CDR3 reads CCVARDRGGGYTF. In DNA form, the CDR3 reads TGCTGCGTTGCCCGGGACAGGGGTGGCGGCTACACCTTC.

Comment on this clonotype: One end of the junction fails to match germline, which may point to a read error. This sequence joins TRBV14 and TRBJ2-7; D unresolved. Germline V gene lookup returns CDR1 SGHDN and CDR2 FVKESK. The length of the CDR3 is 14 residues. As DNA, the CDR3 is TGTACCAGCAGCCAAGGACGGAGTTGGGGCGAGCAGTACTTC. Translating gives CTSSQGRSWGEQYF.

This chain connects TRBV13 to TRBJ2-7; the D gene is possibly TRBD1 (6 bases). The CDR3 runs 15 residues. With 5 bases removed from V and 1 base from J, the gap between germline ends came to 15 bases. The germline V gene has CDR1 PRHDT and CDR2 FYEKMQ (reference sequence). DNA of the CDR3: TGTGCCAGCAGCCCCGGGACAAAGCCATCCTACGAGCAGTACTTC. The encoded protein is CASSPGTKPSYEQYF.

Regarding this clonotype: An end of the junction does not agree with germline; a read error may underlie this. The gene calls are TRBV4-2 and TRBJ2-3; TRBD1 might be the D (5 bases). The germline V gene encodes CDR1 LGHNA and CDR2 YNFKEQ. The CDR3 consists of 15 residues. This CDR3 is CSSSQDEQVIDTQYF. CDR3 in DNA: TGTTCCAGCAGCCAAGATGAACAGGTCATAGATACGCAGTATTTC.

The CDR3 coding sequence is TGTGCCAGCAGGTGTGGAAAGGGGAACACTGAAGCTTTCTTT. It specifies CASRCGKGNTEAFF. The rearrangement uses TRBV5-5 and TRBJ1-1; D unclear. Germline-derived CDR1 and CDR2 are SGHKS and YYEKEE (reference sequence). V shed 5 bases and J shed 1 base, with 12 bases lying between them. The CDR3 totals 14 residues.

A note on this clonotype: At one end, the junction sequence differs from germline, possibly due to a read error. The chain recombines TRBV7-9 with TRBJ1-2, with TRBD1 identical over 7 bases. Germline-derived CDR1 and CDR2 are SEHNR and FQNEAQ (reference sequence). The CDR3 length is 15 residues. The CDR3 spells CSSSFGQAVNYGYTF. The DNA for the CDR3 is TGTTCCAGCAGCTTCGGACAGGCTGTTAACTATGGCTACACCTTC.